Shown below are 24 T cell receptor beta chains from a single sample sequenced in a study of Graves' ophthalmopathy and Graves' hyperthyroidism. RNA transcripts provided the template for amplifying TCR beta CDR3 regions. The authors performed first-round RT-PCR with HTBI primers and then a second-round multiplex PCR. MiXCR, run by TCRdb on the multiplex PCR reads, gives a single entry per CDR3 protein. In the table there are about 220,000 distinct CDR3 sequences, 20% to 25% of which are singletons. Material: peripheral blood. All receptors derive from a woman aged 45-65 years with Graves' ophthalmopathy.

V is TRBV5-1 and J is TRBJ2-2, with D maybe TRBD1 (6 bases). V dropped 5 bases and J dropped 4 bases, with 9 bases sitting between them. Germline lookup yields CDR1 SGHRS and CDR2 YFSETQ. The CDR3 runs 13 residues. This CDR3 reads CASRQGGTGELFF. CDR3 DNA sequence: TGCGCCAGCAGACAGGGCGGCACCGGGGAGCTGTTTTTT.

This clonotype came up many times. The V call is TRBV20-1, the J call TRBJ1-5; 9 bases are shared with TRBD1. This CDR3 has 13 amino acids. After removal of 5 bases from V and 7 bases from J, the junction contained 6 bases not matched to a gene. Germline V gene data show CDR1 as DFQATT and CDR2 as SNEGSKA (reference sequence). This chain's CDR3 is CSAGTGFGQPQHF. CDR3 DNA: TGCAGTGCTGGGACAGGGTTCGGGCAGCCCCAGCATTTT.

This clonotype has ten or more counts. The chain is built from TRBV5-4 and TRBJ1-6; 7 bases match TRBD1. This CDR3 has 14 residues. The ends lost 5 bases at V and 6 bases at J; junction bases unmatched: 5. Germline V gene lookup returns CDR1 SGHNT and CDR2 YYREEE (reference sequence). DNA for the CDR3: TGTGCCAGCAGACAGGACAGGAGTAATTCACCCCTCCACTTT. Its protein is CASRQDRSNSPLHF.

This sequence joins TRBV28 and TRBJ2-5; the D gene is possibly TRBD1 (6 bases). Germline values: CDR1 MDHEN, CDR2 SYDVKM. There are 15 residues in the CDR3. V dropped 3 bases and J dropped 5 bases, with 16 bases sitting between them. In DNA form, the CDR3 reads TGTGCCAGCAGTTTCTACAACCTTGGGGGCGAGACCCAGTACTTC. This sequence encodes CASSFYNLGGETQYF.

V usage is TRBV12-3 or TRBV12-4 and J usage is TRBJ1-2; TRBD1 agrees at 9 bases. The CDR3 length is 15 residues. The J segment lost 4 bases and the V segment lost 5 bases, leaving 8 bases of the junction unmatched. CDR3 DNA: TGTGCCAGCAGTACGGGACAGGGTTCCGCCTATGGCTACACCTTC. It codes for CASSTGQGSAYGYTF.

The CDR3 here is CSFGRGLGETQYF. The CDR3 bases are TGCAGCTTCGGCAGGGGGCTAGGAGAGACCCAGTACTTC. The V call is TRBV29-1, the J call TRBJ2-5, with 8 bases matching TRBD1. The CDR3 has 13 amino acids. Trimming cost V 8 bases and J 4 bases; bases outside gene matches: 9. Germline values: CDR1 SQVTM, CDR2 ANQGSEA.

The J gene is TRBJ1-2, the V gene TRBV28, with D unclear. The CDR3 length is 13 residues. V was shortened by 6 bases and J by 0 bases, with 8 bases between the two germline ends. CDR1 MDHEN and CDR2 SYDVKM come from the germline V gene. The CDR3 region is CASSTVANYGYTF. As DNA, the CDR3 is TGTGCCAGCAGCACGGTGGCTAACTATGGCTACACCTTC.

V usage is TRBV3-1 and J usage is TRBJ2-7, with D uncertain. The ends were cut back, 3 bases at V and 4 bases at J, with 13 bases in the middle. In germline, CDR1 is LGHDT, CDR2 YNNKEL (reference sequence). The CDR3 extends over 14 amino acids. CDR3 bases: TGTGCCAGCAGCCACTCCAGTTCCCGATACGAGCAGTACTTC. This translates into CASSHSSSRYEQYF.

This clonotype occurred many times. This rearrangement joins TRBV29-1 to TRBJ1-5; D is ambiguous. Germline lookup yields CDR1 SQVTM and CDR2 ANQGSEA. Trimming removed 1 base at V and 7 bases at J, with 17 bases between. The CDR3 has 15 amino acids. The CDR3 spells CSVEVGGRTGQPQHF. The CDR3 DNA reads as TGCAGCGTTGAAGTGGGCGGGAGGACGGGACAGCCCCAGCATTTT.

The rearrangement links TRBV6-1 to TRBJ1-1; D gene unclear. The CDR3 length is 13 residues. Trimming stripped 6 bases from V and 1 base from J, with 9 bases between. CDR1 and CDR2 from the germline V gene are MNHNS and SASEGT. The CDR3 protein is CASSPPGNTEAFF. In nucleotides, the CDR3 is TGTGCCAGCAGCCCGCCGGGGAACACTGAAGCTTTCTTT.

This chain joins TRBV20-1 and TRBJ1-1; D perhaps matches TRBD1 (5 bases). This CDR3 is built from 15 residues. Germline loops: CDR1 DFQATT, CDR2 SNEGSKA (reference sequence). V was clipped by 0 bases and J by 7 bases, with 18 bases between them. The CDR3 region is CSARERGGPFREAFF. Written as DNA, the CDR3 is TGCAGTGCTAGAGAAAGGGGTGGGCCCTTCCGTGAAGCTTTCTTT.

The J gene is TRBJ2-7, the V gene TRBV12-3 or TRBV12-4; possibly TRBD1 for D (5 bases). The CDR3 has 14 residues. Deletions cut 7 bases from V and 2 bases from J, with 15 bases between. The CDR3 region has the DNA TGTGCCAGCACCCCAAGGGGCCCCCCCTACGAGCAGTACTTC. Amino acid sequence: CASTPRGPPYEQYF.

The chain joins TRBV12-3 or TRBV12-4 to TRBJ2-3; 10 bases line up with TRBD2. The V and J ends lost 5 bases and 1 base, in that order; junction bases with no gene match: 6. This CDR3 region has 16 residues. The CDR3 region is CASSHSGTSGTDTQYF. The CDR3 coding sequence is TGTGCCAGCAGTCATTCAGGGACTAGCGGCACAGATACGCAGTATTTT.

This clonotype was seen ten or more times. This chain links TRBV12-3 or TRBV12-4 with TRBJ1-1; 7 nucleotides match TRBD1. The V segment lost 5 bases and the J segment 5 bases; nucleotides outside the gene matches: 14. The CDR3 runs to 16 residues. CDR3 bases: TGTGCCAGCAGTCCGGGGGACAGCGGATTAAGTACTGAAGCTTTCTTT. Amino acid sequence: CASSPGDSGLSTEAFF.

This clonotype came up many times. This rearrangement joins TRBV5-1 to TRBJ2-1; 7 bases map to TRBD2. V dropped 5 bases and J dropped 4; count of bases not matched to a gene: 6. The germline CDR1 and CDR2 sequences are SGHRS and YFSETQ. The CDR3 totals 14 residues. CDR3 sequence reads: CASSSGRAYNEQFF. The CDR3 bases are TGCGCCAGCAGTAGTGGGAGGGCGTACAATGAGCAGTTCTTC.

This clonotype was seen repeatedly, ten times or more. V usage is TRBV20-1 and J usage is TRBJ1-1, with 8 bases matching TRBD1. Per germline, CDR1 DFQATT and CDR2 SNEGSKA (reference sequence). Trimming cost V 3 bases and J 0 bases; bases outside gene matches: 9. This CDR3 is built from 16 residues. CDR3 amino acids: CSARGPTQGVNTEAFF. CDR3 DNA: TGCAGTGCTAGGGGTCCCACACAGGGGGTGAACACTGAAGCTTTCTTT.

The V and J genes are TRBV19 and TRBJ2-4; D ambiguous. V was cut by 5 bases and J by 0 bases, with 8 bases left in between. Germline CDR1 LNHDA, CDR2 SQIVND (reference sequence). This CDR3 is built from 14 residues. CDR3 sequence (DNA): TGTGCCAGTAGTCCTCCAGTAGCCAAAAACATTCAGTACTTC. As protein: CASSPPVAKNIQYF.

This clonotype was detected many times. Here the CDR3 reads CAIEDSGKRGEQYF. CDR3 nucleotide sequence: TGTGCCATCGAAGATAGCGGGAAAAGGGGAGAGCAGTACTTC. This chain joins TRBV10-3 and TRBJ2-7; 8 nucleotides match TRBD2. The length of the CDR3 is 14 residues. With 8 bases clipped from V and 7 bases from J, the junction kept 13 bases outside the gene matches. Germline CDR1 ENHRY, CDR2 SYGVKD.

This clonotype was observed a handful of times. The chain employs TRBV6-5 and TRBJ1-1; D is uncertain. The CDR3 is 14 residues long. The ends were cut back, 2 bases at V and 1 base at J, with 8 bases in the middle. Germline V gene sequence: CDR1 MNHEY, CDR2 SVGAGI. The DNA of the CDR3 is TGTGCCAGCAGTTACGGGCCCAAGAACACTGAAGCTTTCTTT. Its translation is CASSYGPKNTEAFF.

This clonotype turned up a few times. The chain is built from TRBV13 and TRBJ1-1; D is perhaps TRBD1 (6 bases). Trimming removed 6 bases at V and 0 bases at J, with 14 bases between. The CDR3 loop spans 15 amino acids. Germline V gives CDR1 PRHDT, CDR2 FYEKMQ (reference sequence). The chain's CDR3 is CASRVRGGVNTEAFF. The CDR3 coding sequence is TGTGCCAGCAGGGTAAGGGGGGGGGTGAACACTGAAGCTTTCTTT. The variable domain in full, with the rest retrieved from reference TRBV13 and TRBJ1-1, is AAGVIQSPRHLIKEKRETATLKCYPIPRHDTVYWYQQGPGQDPQFLISFYEKMQSDKGSIPDRFSAQQFSDYHSELNMSSLELGDSALYFCASRVRGGVNTEAFFGQGTRLTVV.

The table lists this clonotype with many counts. The chain's CDR3 is CASRPGKGEAFF. In DNA, the CDR3 is TGTGCCAGCAGGCCCGGGAAGGGTGAAGCTTTCTTT. The chain joins TRBV7-6 to TRBJ1-1; no clear D gene. The CDR3 has 12 residues. Germline V gene data show CDR1 as SGHVS and CDR2 as FNYEAQ. Trimming left V 6 bases short and J 7 bases short, with 12 bases between.

This clonotype was seen ten or more times. The rearrangement links TRBV5-1 to TRBJ1-2, with a weak D call TRBD1 (5 bases). V dropped 0 bases and J dropped 4 bases, with 13 bases sitting between them. This CDR3 region has 15 residues. Germline values: CDR1 SGHRS, CDR2 YFSETQ. The CDR3 sequence is CASSLEGRATYGYTF. The CDR3 DNA follows: TGCGCCAGCAGCTTGGAGGGCAGGGCAACCTATGGCTACACCTTC.

The CDR3 loop reads CASSYSPHLNYGYTF. The CDR3 coding sequence is TGTGCCAGCAGTTACTCCCCACACCTCAACTATGGCTACACCTTC. The V call is TRBV6-5, the J call TRBJ1-2; D remains unclear. CDR3 length: 15 residues. V was cut by 0 bases and J by 2 bases, with 10 bases left in between. CDR1 and CDR2 from the germline V gene are MNHEY and SVGAGI.

To note about this clonotype: A read error is possible here, since a much larger clone lies one base away. The rearrangement links TRBV6-1 to TRBJ2-5; the D gene is possibly TRBD2 (5 bases). The germline V gene has CDR1 MNHNS and CDR2 SASEGT. Trimming left V 7 bases short and J 9 bases short, with 27 bases between. The CDR3 sequence is 16 residues long. Here the CDR3 DNA reads TGTGCCAGCACCCGCATGACTGGAAGAGGGTCGGAGTCCCAGTACTTC. The encoded protein is CASTRMTGRGSESQYF.